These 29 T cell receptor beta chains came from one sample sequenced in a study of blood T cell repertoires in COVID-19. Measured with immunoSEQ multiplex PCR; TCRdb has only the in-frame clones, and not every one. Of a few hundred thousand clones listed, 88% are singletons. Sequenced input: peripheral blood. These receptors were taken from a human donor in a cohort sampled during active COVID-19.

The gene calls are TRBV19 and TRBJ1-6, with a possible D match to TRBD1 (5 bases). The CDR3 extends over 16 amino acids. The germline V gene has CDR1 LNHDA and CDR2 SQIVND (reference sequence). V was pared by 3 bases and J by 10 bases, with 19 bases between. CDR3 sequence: CASSIGTGESRSPLHF. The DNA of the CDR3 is TGTGCCAGTAGTATCGGGACGGGGGAAAGCAGATCACCCCTCCACTTT. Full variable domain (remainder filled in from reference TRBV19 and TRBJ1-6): DGGITQSPKYLFRKEGQNVTLSCEQNLNHDAMYWYRQDPGQGLRLIYYSQIVNDFQKGDIAEGYSVSREKKESFPLTVTSAQKNPTAFYLCASSIGTGESRSPLHFGNGTRLTVT.

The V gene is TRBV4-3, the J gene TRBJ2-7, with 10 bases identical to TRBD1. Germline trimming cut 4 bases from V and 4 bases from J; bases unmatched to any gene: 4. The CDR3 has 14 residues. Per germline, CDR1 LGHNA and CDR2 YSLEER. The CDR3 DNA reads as TGCGCCAGCAGCCCCGGGACAGGGGAATACGAGCAGTACTTC. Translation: CASSPGTGEYEQYF.

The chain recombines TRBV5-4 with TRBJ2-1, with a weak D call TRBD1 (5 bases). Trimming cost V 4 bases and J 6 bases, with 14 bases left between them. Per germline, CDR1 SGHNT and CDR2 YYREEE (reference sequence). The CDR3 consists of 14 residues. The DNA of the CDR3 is TGTGCCAGCAGCCACCCCGACAGAGGCAATGAGCAGTTCTTC. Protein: CASSHPDRGNEQFF.

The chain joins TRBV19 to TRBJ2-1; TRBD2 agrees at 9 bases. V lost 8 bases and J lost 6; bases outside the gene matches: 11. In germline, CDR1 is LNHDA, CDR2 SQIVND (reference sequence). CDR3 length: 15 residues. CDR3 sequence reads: CASGVKAGGGNEQFF. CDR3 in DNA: TGTGCCAGTGGCGTAAAAGCGGGAGGAGGCAATGAGCAGTTCTTC.

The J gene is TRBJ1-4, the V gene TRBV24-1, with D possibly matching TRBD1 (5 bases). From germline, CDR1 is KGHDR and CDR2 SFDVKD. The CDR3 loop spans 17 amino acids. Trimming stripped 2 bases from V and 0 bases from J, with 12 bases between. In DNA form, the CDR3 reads TGTGCCACCAGTGATTCGGGGGGACCCTCAACTAATGAAAAACTGTTTTTT. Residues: CATSDSGGPSTNEKLFF.

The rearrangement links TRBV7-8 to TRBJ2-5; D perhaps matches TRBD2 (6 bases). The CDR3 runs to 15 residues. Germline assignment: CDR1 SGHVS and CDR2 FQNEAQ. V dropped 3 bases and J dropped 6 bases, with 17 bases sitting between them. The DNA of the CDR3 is TGTGCCAGCAGCTTTGCGGGATATTCCCTACAGACCCAGTACTTC. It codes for CASSFAGYSLQTQYF. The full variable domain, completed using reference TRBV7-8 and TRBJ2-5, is GAGVSQSPRYKVAKRGQDVALRCDPISGHVSLFWYQQALGQGPEFLTYFQNEAQLDKSGLPSDRFFAERPEGSVSTLKIQRTQQEDSAVYLCASSFAGYSLQTQYFGPGTRLLVL.

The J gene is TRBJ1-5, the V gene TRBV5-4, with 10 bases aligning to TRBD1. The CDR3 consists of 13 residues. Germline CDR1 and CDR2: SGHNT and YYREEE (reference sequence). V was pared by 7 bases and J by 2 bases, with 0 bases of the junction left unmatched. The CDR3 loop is CASGTGGNQPQHF. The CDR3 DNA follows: TGTGCCAGCGGGACAGGGGGCAATCAGCCCCAGCATTTT.

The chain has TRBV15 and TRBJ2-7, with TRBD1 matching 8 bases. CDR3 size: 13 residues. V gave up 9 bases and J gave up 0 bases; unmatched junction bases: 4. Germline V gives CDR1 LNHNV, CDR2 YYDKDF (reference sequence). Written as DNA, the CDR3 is TGTGCCACGCGACAGGGGCCCTCCTACGAGCAGTACTTC. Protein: CATRQGPSYEQYF. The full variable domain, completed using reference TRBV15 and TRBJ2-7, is DAMVIQNPRYQVTQFGKPVTLSCSQTLNHNVMYWYQQKSSQAPKLLFHYYDKDFNNEADTPDNFQSRRPNTSFCFLDIRSPGLGDTAMYLCATRQGPSYEQYFGPGTRLTVT.

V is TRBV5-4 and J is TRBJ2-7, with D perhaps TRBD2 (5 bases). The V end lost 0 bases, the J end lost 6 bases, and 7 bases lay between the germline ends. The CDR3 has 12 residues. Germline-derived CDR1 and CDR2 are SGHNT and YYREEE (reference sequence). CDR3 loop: CASSLAAGEQYF. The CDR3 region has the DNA TGTGCCAGCAGCTTGGCTGCGGGCGAGCAGTACTTC. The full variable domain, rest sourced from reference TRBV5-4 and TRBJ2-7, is ETGVTQSPTHLIKTRGQQVTLRCSSQSGHNTVSWYQQALGQGPQFIFQYYREEENGRGNFPPRFSGLQFPNYSSELNVNALELDDSALYLCASSLAAGEQYFGPGTRLTVT.

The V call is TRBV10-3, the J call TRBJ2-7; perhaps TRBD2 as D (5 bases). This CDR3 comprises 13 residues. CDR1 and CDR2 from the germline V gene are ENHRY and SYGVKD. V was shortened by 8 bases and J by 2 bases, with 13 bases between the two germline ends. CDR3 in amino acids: CAIRDSLTYEQYF. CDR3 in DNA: TGTGCCATCCGGGATAGCCTAACCTACGAGCAGTACTTC.

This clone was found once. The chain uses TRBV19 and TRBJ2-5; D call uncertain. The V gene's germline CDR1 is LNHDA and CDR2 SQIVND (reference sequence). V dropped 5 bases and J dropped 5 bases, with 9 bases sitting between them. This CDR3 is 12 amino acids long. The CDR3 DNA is TGTGCCAGTAGTTCAGGCAGGGAGACCCAGTACTTC. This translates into CASSSGRETQYF. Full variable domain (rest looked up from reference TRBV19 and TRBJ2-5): DGGITQSPKYLFRKEGQNVTLSCEQNLNHDAMYWYRQDPGQGLRLIYYSQIVNDFQKGDIAEGYSVSREKKESFPLTVTSAQKNPTAFYLCASSSGRETQYFGPGTRLLVL.

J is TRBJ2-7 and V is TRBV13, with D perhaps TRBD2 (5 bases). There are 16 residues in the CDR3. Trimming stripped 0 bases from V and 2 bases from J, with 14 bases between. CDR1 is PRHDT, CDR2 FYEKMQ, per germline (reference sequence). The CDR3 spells CASSLGLGSRAYEQYF. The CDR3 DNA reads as TGTGCCAGCAGCTTAGGCCTGGGATCGAGGGCCTACGAGCAGTACTTC.

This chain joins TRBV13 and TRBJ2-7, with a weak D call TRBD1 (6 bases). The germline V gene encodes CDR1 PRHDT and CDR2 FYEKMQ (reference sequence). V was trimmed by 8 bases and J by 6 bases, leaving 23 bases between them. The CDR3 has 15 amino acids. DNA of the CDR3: TGTGCCAGCTCCAACGCCACAGGGCAGGTCGCCGAGCAGTACTTC. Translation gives CASSNATGQVAEQYF.

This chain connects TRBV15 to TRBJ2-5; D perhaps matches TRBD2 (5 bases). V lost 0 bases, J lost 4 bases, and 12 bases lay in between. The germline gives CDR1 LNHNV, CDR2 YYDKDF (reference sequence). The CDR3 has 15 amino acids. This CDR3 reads CATSRDRGLVETQYF. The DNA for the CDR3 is TGTGCCACCAGCAGAGATCGGGGTTTGGTAGAGACCCAGTACTTC.

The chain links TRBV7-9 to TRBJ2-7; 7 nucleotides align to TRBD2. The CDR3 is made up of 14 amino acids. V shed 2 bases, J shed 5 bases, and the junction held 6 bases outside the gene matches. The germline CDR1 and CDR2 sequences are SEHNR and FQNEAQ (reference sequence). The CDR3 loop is CASSLLGGIDEQYF. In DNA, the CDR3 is TGTGCCAGCAGCTTATTGGGGGGGATCGACGAGCAGTACTTC. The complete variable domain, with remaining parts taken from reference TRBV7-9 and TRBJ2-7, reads DTGVSQNPRHKITKRGQNVTFRCDPISEHNRLYWYRQTLGQGPEFLTYFQNEAQLEKSRLLSDRFSAERPKGSFSTLEIQRTEQGDSAMYLCASSLLGGIDEQYFGPGTRLTVT.

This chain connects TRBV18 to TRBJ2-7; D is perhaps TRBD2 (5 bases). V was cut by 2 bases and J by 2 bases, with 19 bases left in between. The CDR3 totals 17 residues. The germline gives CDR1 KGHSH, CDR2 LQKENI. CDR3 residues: CASSPVPRGQPPYEQYF. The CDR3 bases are TGTGCCAGCTCACCAGTTCCCCGCGGGCAGCCGCCCTACGAGCAGTACTTC.

The CDR3: CATSRDIIRGEQYF. The CDR3 DNA follows: TGTGCCACCAGCAGAGATATTATAAGGGGCGAGCAGTACTTC. This chain joins TRBV15 and TRBJ2-7; a weak D match, TRBD1 (5 bases). The CDR3 extends over 14 amino acids. Germline CDR1 reads LNHNV; CDR2 reads YYDKDF (reference sequence). V was shortened by 0 bases and J by 6 bases, with 12 bases between the two germline ends.

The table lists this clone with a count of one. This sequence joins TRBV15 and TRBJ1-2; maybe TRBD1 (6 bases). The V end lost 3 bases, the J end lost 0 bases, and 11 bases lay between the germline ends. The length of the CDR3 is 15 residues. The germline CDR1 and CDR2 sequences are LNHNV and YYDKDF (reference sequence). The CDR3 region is CATSSGQLSNYGYTF. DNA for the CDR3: TGTGCCACCAGCAGCGGACAGCTCTCTAACTATGGCTACACCTTC. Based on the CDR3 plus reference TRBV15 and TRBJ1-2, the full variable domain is DAMVIQNPRYQVTQFGKPVTLSCSQTLNHNVMYWYQQKSSQAPKLLFHYYDKDFNNEADTPDNFQSRRPNTSFCFLDIRSPGLGDTAMYLCATSSGQLSNYGYTFGSGTRLTVV.

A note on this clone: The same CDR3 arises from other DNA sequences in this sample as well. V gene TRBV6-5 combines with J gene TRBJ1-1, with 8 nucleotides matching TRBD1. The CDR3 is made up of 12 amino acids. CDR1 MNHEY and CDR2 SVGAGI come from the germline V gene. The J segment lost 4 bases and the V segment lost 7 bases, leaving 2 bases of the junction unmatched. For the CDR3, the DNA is TGTGCCAGCATTACAGGGGGCACTGAAGCTTTCTTT. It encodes CASITGGTEAFF.

The CDR3 here is CASSPTKESGAYNEQFF. The CDR3 DNA sequence: TGTGCCAGCAGCCCAACCAAGGAAAGCGGAGCCTACAATGAGCAGTTCTTC. The chain couples TRBV7-6 to TRBJ2-1; tentatively, D is TRBD2 (5 bases). Germline V gene lookup returns CDR1 SGHVS and CDR2 FNYEAQ. V was cut by 5 bases and J by 2 bases, with 19 bases left in between. The CDR3 spans 17 residues.

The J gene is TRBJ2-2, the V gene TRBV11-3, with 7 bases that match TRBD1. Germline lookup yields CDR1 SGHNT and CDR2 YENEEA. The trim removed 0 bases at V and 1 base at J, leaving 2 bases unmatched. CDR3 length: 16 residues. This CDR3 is CASSLEQGENTGELFF. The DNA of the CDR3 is TGTGCCAGCAGCTTAGAGCAGGGGGAGAACACCGGGGAGCTGTTTTTT.

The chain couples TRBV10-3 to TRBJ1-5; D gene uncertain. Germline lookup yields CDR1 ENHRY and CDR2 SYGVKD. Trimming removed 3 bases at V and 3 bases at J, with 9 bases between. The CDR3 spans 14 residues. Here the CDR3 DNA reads TGTGCCATCAGTGAAGATAGATACAATCAGCCCCAGCATTTT. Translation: CAISEDRYNQPQHF.

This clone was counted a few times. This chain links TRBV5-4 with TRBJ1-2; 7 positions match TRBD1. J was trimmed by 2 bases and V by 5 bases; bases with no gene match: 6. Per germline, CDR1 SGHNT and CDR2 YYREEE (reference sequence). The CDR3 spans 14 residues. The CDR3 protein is CASSLPQGNYGYTF. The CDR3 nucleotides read TGTGCCAGCAGTTTACCACAGGGGAACTATGGCTACACCTTC.

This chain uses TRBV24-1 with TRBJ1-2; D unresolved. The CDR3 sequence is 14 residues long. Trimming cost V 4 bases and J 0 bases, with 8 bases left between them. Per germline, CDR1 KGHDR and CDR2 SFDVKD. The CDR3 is CATSDPVANYGYTF. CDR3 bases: TGTGCCACCAGTGACCCTGTAGCTAACTATGGCTACACCTTC.

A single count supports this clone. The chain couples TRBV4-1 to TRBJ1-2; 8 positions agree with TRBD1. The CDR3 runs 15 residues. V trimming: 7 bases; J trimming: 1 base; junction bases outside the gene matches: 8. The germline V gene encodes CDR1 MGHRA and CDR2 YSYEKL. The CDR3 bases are TGCGCCAGCACTCCCGGGACAGGACGTAACTATGGCTACACCTTC. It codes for CASTPGTGRNYGYTF.

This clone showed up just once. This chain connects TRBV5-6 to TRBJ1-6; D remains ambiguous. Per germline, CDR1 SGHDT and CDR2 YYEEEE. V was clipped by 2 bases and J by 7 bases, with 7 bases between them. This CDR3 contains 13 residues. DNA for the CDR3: TGTGCCAGCAGCTTCGAGGCGAATTCACCCCTCCACTTT. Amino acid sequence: CASSFEANSPLHF.

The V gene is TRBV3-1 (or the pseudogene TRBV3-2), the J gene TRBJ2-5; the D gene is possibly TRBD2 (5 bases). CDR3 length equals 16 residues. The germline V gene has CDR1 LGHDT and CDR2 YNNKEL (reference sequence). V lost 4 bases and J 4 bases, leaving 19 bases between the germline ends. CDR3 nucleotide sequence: TGTGCCAGCAGCCCGGACTTGGCATTTTTGTTAGAGACCCAGTACTTC. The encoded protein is CASSPDLAFLLETQYF.

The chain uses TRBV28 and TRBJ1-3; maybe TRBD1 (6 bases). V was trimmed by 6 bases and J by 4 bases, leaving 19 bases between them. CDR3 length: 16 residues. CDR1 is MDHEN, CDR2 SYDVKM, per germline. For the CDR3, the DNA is TGTGCCAGCAGGATAACCACGGGGGGCGGAGGAAACACCATATATTTT. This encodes CASRITTGGGGNTIYF.

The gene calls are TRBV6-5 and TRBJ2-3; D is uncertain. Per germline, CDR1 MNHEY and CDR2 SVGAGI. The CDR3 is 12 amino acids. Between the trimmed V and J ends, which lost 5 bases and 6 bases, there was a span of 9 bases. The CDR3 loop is CASSTLGDTQYF. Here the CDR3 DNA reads TGTGCCAGCAGTACCTTGGGCGATACGCAGTATTTT.